Below are 22 T cell receptor beta chains sequenced from a single sample in a study of T cell changes during pregnancy in multiple sclerosis. Method: immunoSEQ multiplex PCR; TCRdb's copy keeps in-frame clones and lacks some. The data show around 57,000 clones, 80% to 95% seen once. This specimen was peripheral blood, taken in the third trimester of pregnancy. The receptors here all came from a female donor in good health, enrolled as a control in a pregnancy study.

The chain couples TRBV7-8 to TRBJ1-1; 8 positions agree with TRBD1. The germline CDR1 and CDR2 sequences are SGHVS and FQNEAQ. CDR3 length: 15 residues. V dropped 2 bases and J dropped 2; count of bases not matched to a gene: 4. The CDR3 coding sequence is TGTGCCAGCAGCTTACTTCAGGGGGCAAACACTGAAGCTTTCTTT. Translation: CASSLLQGANTEAFF.

This CDR3 reads CASSLRGQNQETQYF. The DNA of the CDR3 is TGTGCCAGCAGCCTCCGCGGGCAGAACCAAGAGACCCAGTACTTC. The chain recombines TRBV13 with TRBJ2-5; D perhaps matches TRBD2 (5 bases). From germline, CDR1 is PRHDT and CDR2 FYEKMQ (reference sequence). V shed 5 bases and J shed 0 bases, with 13 bases lying between them. The CDR3 totals 15 residues.

The chain combines TRBV7-9 with TRBJ2-1; TRBD2 might be the D (6 bases). The CDR3 spans 15 residues. CDR1 and CDR2 (germline): SEHNR, FQNEAQ (reference sequence). Trimming took 5 bases from V and 10 from J, leaving 21 bases between them. CDR3 nucleotide sequence: TGTGCCAGCAGCCCCCGGGGGTCAATTCTCGCCGAGCAGTTCTTC. This translates into CASSPRGSILAEQFF.

The chain joins TRBV7-2 to TRBJ2-7; D is unclear. Germline V lookup: CDR1 SGHTA, CDR2 FQGNSA. This CDR3 has 11 amino acids. The V end lost 6 bases, the J end lost 2 bases, and 5 bases lay between the germline ends. The CDR3: CASRTTYEQYF. In DNA form, the CDR3 reads TGTGCCAGCAGGACAACCTACGAGCAGTACTTC.

The V gene is TRBV30, the J gene TRBJ1-2; weak D call: TRBD1 (6 bases). The CDR3 sequence is 18 residues long. The V gene lost 2 bases and the J gene lost 2 bases, with 24 bases spanning the gap. CDR1 and CDR2 from the germline V gene are GTSNPN and SVGIG (reference sequence). Here the CDR3 DNA reads TGTGCCTGGAGTACGAGGGTCGGCGTCGGACAGAACAACTATGGCTACACCTTC. This encodes CAWSTRVGVGQNNYGYTF.

V gene TRBV11-2 combines with J gene TRBJ1-2, with no clear D. Per the germline V gene, CDR1 is SGHAT and CDR2 is FQNNGV. CDR3 length equals 15 residues. The V and J ends lost 0 bases and 4 bases respectively, with 12 bases between them. CDR3 DNA: TGTGCCAGCAGCTTAGAGCCGGGTTTGGGCTATGGCTACACCTTC. It yields the protein CASSLEPGLGYGYTF.

V usage is TRBV5-1 and J usage is TRBJ1-4, with 10 bases matching TRBD1. V lost 4 bases to trimming and J lost 1 base; unmatched junction nucleotides: 7. CDR1 and CDR2 (germline): SGHRS, YFSETQ. This CDR3 is built from 17 residues. This chain's CDR3 is CASSAGTGVLTNEKLFF. In nucleotides, the CDR3 is TGCGCCAGCAGCGCCGGGACAGGGGTTTTAACTAATGAAAAACTGTTTTTT.

CDR3 protein: CASSLFASEAFF. The CDR3 nucleotides read TGTGCCAGCAGCTTATTTGCGTCTGAAGCTTTCTTT. The rearrangement joins TRBV7-9 to TRBJ1-1, with D unclear. The CDR3 is 12 residues long. Germline V gene sequence: CDR1 SEHNR, CDR2 FQNEAQ (reference sequence). V shed 2 bases and J shed 6 bases, with 7 bases lying between them.

The chain employs TRBV27 and TRBJ2-7; 10 nucleotides line up with TRBD1. The CDR3 sequence is 16 residues long. The V segment lost 2 bases and the J segment 6 bases; nucleotides outside the gene matches: 10. Germline values: CDR1 MNHEY, CDR2 SMNVEV (reference sequence). CDR3 in amino acids: CASSLGGQGPFGEQYF. CDR3 in DNA: TGTGCCAGCAGTTTAGGGGGACAGGGGCCCTTTGGCGAGCAGTACTTC.

The J gene is TRBJ2-1, the V gene TRBV5-6, with 7 bases that match TRBD2. CDR1 SGHDT and CDR2 YYEEEE come from the germline V gene. The CDR3 length is 17 residues. V lost 0 bases, J lost 1 base, and 7 bases stayed unmatched. DNA for the CDR3: TGTGCCAGCAGCTTGGGCCTCAGCGGGGAGTCCTACAATGAGCAGTTCTTC. Encoded protein: CASSLGLSGESYNEQFF.

The J gene is TRBJ2-7, the V gene TRBV5-6, with TRBD1 as a possible D gene (6 bases). Germline CDR1 reads SGHDT; CDR2 reads YYEEEE. With 2 bases removed from V and 0 bases from J, the gap between germline ends came to 12 bases. The CDR3 sequence is 15 residues long. The CDR3 loop is CASSFRTASSYEQYF. In DNA, the CDR3 is TGTGCCAGCAGCTTTCGGACAGCGAGCTCCTACGAGCAGTACTTC.

This clone appeared a few times. The chain uses TRBV19 and TRBJ1-2; D ambiguous. The germline CDR1 and CDR2 sequences are LNHDA and SQIVND (reference sequence). The CDR3 is 13 residues long. The V and J ends lost 6 bases and 7 bases respectively, with 15 bases between them. CDR3 sequence (DNA): TGTGCCAGTAGCTCGAGCCCAGCGTCTGGCTACACCTTC. Protein sequence: CASSSSPASGYTF.

This rearrangement joins TRBV4-3 to TRBJ1-4, with D possibly matching TRBD1 (6 bases). In germline, CDR1 is LGHNA, CDR2 YSLEER. V lost 3 bases and J lost 8, with 19 bases in between. CDR3 length equals 16 residues. CDR3 amino acids: CASSQENTGRGEKLFF. As DNA, the CDR3 is TGCGCCAGCAGCCAGGAAAACACAGGGCGGGGGGAAAAACTGTTTTTT.

CDR3 sequence (DNA): TGTGCCAGTAGTATGGACAGGGGGCGAGGCTACACCTTC. Translation gives CASSMDRGRGYTF. The chain is built from TRBV19 and TRBJ1-2; the match to TRBD1 covers 11 bases. Germline trimming cut 3 bases from V and 8 bases from J; bases unmatched to any gene: 2. The CDR3 spans 13 residues. The V gene's germline CDR1 is LNHDA and CDR2 SQIVND (reference sequence). The variable domain in full, completed from reference TRBV19 and TRBJ1-2, reads DGGITQSPKYLFRKEGQNVTLSCEQNLNHDAMYWYRQDPGQGLRLIYYSQIVNDFQKGDIAEGYSVSREKKESFPLTVTSAQKNPTAFYLCASSMDRGRGYTFGSGTRLTVV.

The chain joins TRBV4-1 to TRBJ1-5, with 10 nucleotides matching TRBD1. The length of the CDR3 is 16 residues. V was pared by 3 bases and J by 2 bases, with 4 bases of the junction left unmatched. CDR1 and CDR2 (germline): MGHRA, YSYEKL. The CDR3 loop reads CASSHPGQGGNQPQHF. CDR3 nucleotide sequence: TGCGCCAGCAGCCACCCCGGACAGGGGGGCAATCAGCCCCAGCATTTT.

J is TRBJ2-7 and V is TRBV7-2; 13 nucleotides agree with TRBD2. Trimming cost V 5 bases and J 7 bases; bases outside gene matches: 11. This CDR3 has 16 amino acids. The germline V gene has CDR1 SGHTA and CDR2 FQGNSA. The CDR3 DNA follows: TGTGCCAGCAGCCGCAGGAGACTAGCGGGGGGTTCGGAGCAGTACTTC. It is translated as CASSRRRLAGGSEQYF.

CDR3 amino acids: CASSFPLAGGPSYNEQFF. CDR3 nucleotide sequence: TGTGCCAGCAGCTTTCCTTTGGCGGGAGGGCCCTCCTACAATGAGCAGTTCTTC. The V call is TRBV7-2, the J call TRBJ2-1, with 9 bases lining up with TRBD2. The ends lost 3 bases at V and 0 bases at J; junction bases unmatched: 9. Germline V gene sequence: CDR1 SGHTA, CDR2 FQGNSA. CDR3 length equals 18 residues.

J is TRBJ2-1 and V is TRBV5-4; TRBD2 matches at 7 bases. Germline V gene lookup returns CDR1 SGHNT and CDR2 YYREEE (reference sequence). The CDR3 has 17 amino acids. Trimming removed 3 bases from V and 0 bases from J; junction bases left unmatched: 9. The CDR3: CASSSHEAGCSYNEQFF. The CDR3 DNA is TGTGCCAGCAGCTCCCACGAAGCGGGATGCTCCTACAATGAGCAGTTCTTC.

V is TRBV19 and J is TRBJ1-6, with D maybe TRBD1 (5 bases). The CDR3 is 14 amino acids. The germline V gene encodes CDR1 LNHDA and CDR2 SQIVND (reference sequence). V gave up 3 bases and J gave up 7 bases, with 10 bases separating them. The CDR3 here is CASSIQGGNSPLHF. CDR3 in DNA: TGTGCCAGTAGTATCCAGGGTGGCAATTCACCCCTCCACTTT.

V gene TRBV9 combines with J gene TRBJ1-6, with unresolved D. This CDR3 contains 14 residues. CDR1 is SGDLS and CDR2 is YYNGEE in the germline V gene. The V end lost 0 bases, the J end lost 10 bases, and 11 bases lay between the germline ends. The CDR3, as DNA: TGTGCCAGCAGCGTAGCTCAGCTCGGGTCACCCCTCCACTTT. It codes for CASSVAQLGSPLHF. Full variable domain (remainder filled in from reference TRBV9 and TRBJ1-6): DSGVTQTPKHLITATGQRVTLRCSPRSGDLSVYWYQQSLDQGLQFLIQYYNGEERAKGNILERFSAQQFPDLHSELNLSSLELGDSALYFCASSVAQLGSPLHFGNGTRLTVT.

The J gene is TRBJ2-7, the V gene TRBV4-3, with 8 nucleotides matching TRBD2. J lost 3 bases, V lost 4 bases, and 14 bases had no gene match. Looked up from germline, CDR1 is LGHNA and CDR2 is YSLEER. The CDR3 is made up of 17 amino acids. CDR3 protein: CASSPLSGSGAVYEQYF. The CDR3 DNA follows: TGCGCCAGCAGCCCCCTCTCAGGTAGCGGGGCCGTCTACGAGCAGTACTTC.

The J gene is TRBJ1-2, the V gene TRBV19; D gene uncertain. V was clipped by 3 bases and J by 0 bases, with 8 bases between them. This CDR3 comprises 14 residues. Germline V gene sequence: CDR1 LNHDA, CDR2 SQIVND (reference sequence). This CDR3 reads CASSIGTANYGYTF. CDR3 sequence (DNA): TGTGCCAGTAGTATCGGCACAGCTAACTATGGCTACACCTTC.